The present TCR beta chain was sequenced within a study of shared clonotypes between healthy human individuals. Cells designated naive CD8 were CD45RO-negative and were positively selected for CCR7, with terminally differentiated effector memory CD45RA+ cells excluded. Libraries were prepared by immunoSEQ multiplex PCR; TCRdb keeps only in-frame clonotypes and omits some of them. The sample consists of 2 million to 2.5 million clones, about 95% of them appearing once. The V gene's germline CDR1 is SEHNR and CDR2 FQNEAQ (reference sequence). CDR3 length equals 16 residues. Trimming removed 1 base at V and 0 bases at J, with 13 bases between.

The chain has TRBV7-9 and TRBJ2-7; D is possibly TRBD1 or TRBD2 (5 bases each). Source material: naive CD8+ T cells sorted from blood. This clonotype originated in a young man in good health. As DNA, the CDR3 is TGTGCCAGCAGCTTAGAGGGACCGAGGAGCTCCTACGAGCAGTACTTC. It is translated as CASSLEGPRSSYEQYF.